This TCR beta chain emerged from a study of cytomegalovirus exposure and HLA in healthy donors. As to this clone: Germline and junction disagree at one end, which may indicate a read error.

From germline, CDR1 is SGHTA and CDR2 FQGTGA. The CDR3 contains 15 residues. The PCR was carried out with 60 Vbeta primers and 13 Jbeta primers. Libraries were prepared by immunoSEQ multiplex PCR; TCRdb keeps only in-frame clonotypes and omits some of them. The table includes 100,000 or so clones, around 80% detected once. This chain joins TRBV7-3 and TRBJ2-5; 7 positions match TRBD2. Sequencing used PBMCs. The TCR sequence derives from a man between 35 and 55 years old in good health and CMV-seropositive. The CDR3 DNA reads as TGTGCCAGCAGCTTTTACGCGGGAGTCGGGGAGACCCAGCACTTC. It specifies CASSFYAGVGETQHF.